Detailed here is one TCR beta chain. Its antigen is still unknown. This entry is derived from a study of T cell responses to AZD1222 COVID-19 vaccine. General observations from the study: Spike-specific TCR breadth and depth were elevated following two AZD1222 doses. Nearly half of unique spike-specific TCRs reportedly avoided B.1.351 and B.1.1.7 mutated regions.

Data came from immunoSEQ multiplex PCR; TCRdb stores just in-frame clones and leaves some out. The sample table sets out about 140,000 clones. The source of this sequence is an adult in good health. Material for sequencing was peripheral blood.

The CDR3 spells CSLRGQGVAEQYF. CDR3 in DNA: TGCAGCCTTCGGGGACAGGGGGTCGCCGAGCAGTACTTC. The chain links TRBV29-1 to TRBJ2-7, with 11 bases aligning to TRBD1. The germline CDR1 and CDR2 sequences are SQVTM and ANQGSEA. Unmatched junction bases numbered 9, after V lost 8 bases and J lost 6 bases. The CDR3 runs to 13 residues.